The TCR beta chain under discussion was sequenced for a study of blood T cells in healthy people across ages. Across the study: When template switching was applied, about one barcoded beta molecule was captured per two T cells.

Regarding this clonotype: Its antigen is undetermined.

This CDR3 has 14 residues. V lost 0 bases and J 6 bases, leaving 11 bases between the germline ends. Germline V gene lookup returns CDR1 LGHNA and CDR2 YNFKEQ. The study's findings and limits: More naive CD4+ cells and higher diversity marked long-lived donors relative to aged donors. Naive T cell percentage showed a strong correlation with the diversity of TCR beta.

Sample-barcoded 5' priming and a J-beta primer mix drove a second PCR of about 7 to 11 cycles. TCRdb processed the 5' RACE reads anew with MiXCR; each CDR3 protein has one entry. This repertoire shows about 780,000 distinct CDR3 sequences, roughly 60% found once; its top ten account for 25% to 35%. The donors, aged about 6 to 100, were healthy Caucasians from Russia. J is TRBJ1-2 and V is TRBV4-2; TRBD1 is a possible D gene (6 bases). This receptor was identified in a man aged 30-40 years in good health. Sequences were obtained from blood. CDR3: CASSQEGQGHGYTF. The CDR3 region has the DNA TGTGCCAGCAGCCAAGAAGGGCAGGGGCATGGCTACACCTTC.